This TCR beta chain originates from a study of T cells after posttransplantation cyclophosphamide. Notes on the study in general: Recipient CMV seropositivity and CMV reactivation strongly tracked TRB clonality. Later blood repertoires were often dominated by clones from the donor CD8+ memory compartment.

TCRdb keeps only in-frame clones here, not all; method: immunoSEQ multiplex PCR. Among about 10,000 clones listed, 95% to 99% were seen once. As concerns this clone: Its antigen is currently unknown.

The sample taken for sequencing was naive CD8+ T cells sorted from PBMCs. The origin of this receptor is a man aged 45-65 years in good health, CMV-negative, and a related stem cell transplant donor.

The CDR3 is CASRAMETQYF. As DNA, the CDR3 is TGTGCCAGCAGGGCAATGGAGACCCAGTACTTC. This chain uses TRBV6-1 with TRBJ2-5; D call uncertain. V shed 6 bases and J shed 5 bases, with 7 bases lying between them. This CDR3 region has 11 residues. Germline V gives CDR1 MNHNS, CDR2 SASEGT.